Below, 18 T cell receptor beta chains from the same sample are listed, as sequenced in a study of radiation and T cells in renal cell carcinoma. Assay: immunoSEQ multiplex PCR; the TCRdb copy retains only in-frame clones and omits some. There are 100,000 to 150,000 clones in the sample; approximately 82% occur only once, and about 2.9% lies in the top ten. Time point indicated: baseline pretreatment blood. The treatment was: 15 Gy SBRT to primary tumor, nephrectomy 4 weeks later. Sequenced here: blood, sampled from a patient whose treatment included radiotherapy and nephrectomy. These receptor sequences come from a woman aged 60-75 years with renal cell carcinoma.

This chain uses TRBV5-1 with TRBJ2-5; either TRBD1 or TRBD2 may supply D (5 bases each). V lost 4 bases and J lost 4, with 11 bases in between. The CDR3 length is 13 residues. Germline assignment: CDR1 SGHRS and CDR2 YFSETQ. Written as DNA, the CDR3 is TGCGCCAGCAGCGGGGGAATCGGAGAGACCCAGTACTTC. Amino acid sequence: CASSGGIGETQYF.

In its sample, this clone was seen once. This could be a read error, since a much larger clone is one nucleotide away. This chain's CDR3 is CASSYSFLSYEQYF. The CDR3 DNA is TGTGCCAGCAGTTACTCCTTCCTCTCCTACGAGCAGTACTTC. V and J are TRBV6-5 and TRBJ2-7; D remains unclear. The germline V and J ends were trimmed by 0 bases and 0 bases, with 6 bases remaining between them. The CDR3 consists of 14 residues. Germline loops: CDR1 MNHEY, CDR2 SVGAGI.

This clone is a singleton in its sample. This sequence joins TRBV5-4 and TRBJ2-5; TRBD2 matches 8 bases. Trimming removed 0 bases from V and 1 base from J; junction bases left unmatched: 5. Per the germline V gene, CDR1 is SGHNT and CDR2 is YYREEE (reference sequence). The CDR3 covers 16 residues. The CDR3 is CASSLGAGAPQETQYF. The CDR3 DNA reads TGTGCCAGCAGCTTGGGAGCGGGGGCCCCCCAAGAGACCCAGTACTTC. Based on the CDR3 plus reference TRBV5-4 and TRBJ2-5, the full variable domain is ETGVTQSPTHLIKTRGQQVTLRCSSQSGHNTVSWYQQALGQGPQFIFQYYREEENGRGNFPPRFSGLQFPNYSSELNVNALELDDSALYLCASSLGAGAPQETQYFGPGTRLLVL.

This sequence joins TRBV5-1 and TRBJ2-2; D possibly corresponds to TRBD2 (6 bases). CDR3 length: 16 residues. Trimming removed 1 base at V and 2 bases at J, with 12 bases between. Germline V CDR1 and CDR2: SGHRS, YFSETQ. CDR3 bases: TGCGCCAGCAGCTTGCTGGAGGGTTCCAACACCGGGGAGCTGTTTTTT. The encoded protein is CASSLLEGSNTGELFF.

This chain connects TRBV11-3 to TRBJ1-1; D ambiguous. V lost 3 bases and J 1 base, leaving 6 bases between the germline ends. The V gene's germline CDR1 is SGHNT and CDR2 YENEEA. The CDR3 spans 13 residues. The CDR3 DNA follows: TGTGCCAGCAGCTTGTCGCAGAACACTGAAGCTTTCTTT. Its translation: CASSLSQNTEAFF.

This clone appeared a few times. This CDR3 reads CASSPKLGVSLTGEQFF. The CDR3 region has the DNA TGTGCCAGCAGCCCAAAGCTCGGGGTCTCGCTCACCGGTGAGCAGTTCTTC. The chain recombines TRBV5-6 with TRBJ2-1; tentatively, D is TRBD2 (5 bases). Trimming stripped 4 bases from V and 9 bases from J, with 26 bases between. The V gene's germline CDR1 is SGHDT and CDR2 YYEEEE. CDR3 length equals 17 residues.

A remark on this clone: The germline gene is not matched at one end of the junction; a read error may be the cause. The chain is built from TRBV7-7 and TRBJ1-1, with unresolved D. This CDR3 has 13 amino acids. CDR1 is SSHAT, CDR2 FNYEAQ, per germline (reference sequence). The CDR3 DNA reads TGTGCTAGCAGCTTGGGAGAGAACACTGAAGCTTTCTTT. Amino acid sequence: CASSLGENTEAFF.

CDR3 nucleotides: TGTGCCAGCAGCCTGGACGGCCGTGGCTACACCTTC. This sequence encodes CASSLDGRGYTF. This chain uses TRBV7-9 with TRBJ1-2, with D hard to call. Germline loops: CDR1 SEHNR, CDR2 FQNEAQ (reference sequence). With 5 bases removed from V and 7 bases from J, the gap between germline ends came to 11 bases. The CDR3 runs 12 residues.

The chain uses TRBV19 and TRBJ1-2, with TRBD1 matching over 7 bases. Germline CDR1 is LNHDA and CDR2 is SQIVND (reference sequence). Trimming took 6 bases from V and 8 from J; bases not matched to a gene: 21. The CDR3 spans 17 residues. The CDR3 is CASSLLGIQGTVLGYTF. CDR3 DNA sequence: TGTGCCAGTAGCCTCCTCGGGATACAGGGGACTGTGCTAGGCTACACCTTC.

The rearrangement links TRBV19 to TRBJ1-2; TRBD1 is a possible D gene (6 bases). V lost 3 bases and J 4 bases, leaving 15 bases between the germline ends. The CDR3 runs 15 residues. From germline, CDR1 is LNHDA and CDR2 SQIVND (reference sequence). Here the CDR3 reads CASSIRGASAYGYTF. CDR3 in DNA: TGTGCCAGTAGTATCCGGGGGGCGTCGGCCTATGGCTACACCTTC.

In this sample, this clone turned up once. The rearrangement links TRBV19 to TRBJ2-7; D is perhaps TRBD1 (5 bases). The V gene lost 5 bases and the J gene lost 2 bases, with 10 bases spanning the gap. The V gene's germline CDR1 is LNHDA and CDR2 SQIVND (reference sequence). The CDR3 length is 13 residues. The CDR3 sequence is CASSPTVAYEQYF. CDR3 in DNA: TGTGCCAGTAGTCCGACAGTAGCCTACGAGCAGTACTTC.

The chain couples TRBV5-6 to TRBJ2-7; possibly TRBD2 for D (6 bases). The CDR3 spans 17 residues. Germline V gene lookup returns CDR1 SGHDT and CDR2 YYEEEE. The V and J ends lost 3 bases and 0 bases respectively, with 19 bases between them. The CDR3 sequence: CASSSREAGTSSYEQYF. CDR3 DNA sequence: TGTGCCAGCAGCTCGCGTGAGGCGGGAACGAGCTCCTACGAGCAGTACTTC.

This chain joins TRBV5-4 and TRBJ2-7, with TRBD2 as a possible D gene (5 bases). Germline-derived CDR1 and CDR2 are SGHNT and YYREEE (reference sequence). V was pared by 1 base and J by 2 bases, with 16 bases between. The CDR3 has 16 residues. For the CDR3, the DNA is TGTGCCAGCAGCTTGCACGGGGATAGACGGCCCTACGAGCAGTACTTC. Residues: CASSLHGDRRPYEQYF. The full variable domain, rest sourced from reference TRBV5-4 and TRBJ2-7, is ETGVTQSPTHLIKTRGQQVTLRCSSQSGHNTVSWYQQALGQGPQFIFQYYREEENGRGNFPPRFSGLQFPNYSSELNVNALELDDSALYLCASSLHGDRRPYEQYFGPGTRLTVT.

The V call is TRBV11-3, the J call TRBJ2-2; no firm D call. Trimming removed 3 bases at V and 1 base at J, with 3 bases between. This CDR3 is 13 amino acids long. From germline, CDR1 is SGHNT and CDR2 YENEEA. This CDR3 reads CASSFVNTGELFF. For the CDR3, the DNA is TGTGCCAGCAGCTTTGTGAACACCGGGGAGCTGTTTTTT.

This chain joins TRBV5-8 and TRBJ1-6; D not resolved. This CDR3 contains 14 residues. Germline CDR1 reads SGHTS; CDR2 reads YDEGEE. Trimming took 1 base from V and 9 from J, leaving 11 bases between them. The CDR3, as DNA: TGTGCCAGCAGCTTGACGGCGTACAGTTCACCCCTCCACTTT. It codes for CASSLTAYSSPLHF.

This clone was seen just once. One end of the junction varies from germline; a read error may be responsible. This chain links TRBV5-6 with TRBJ2-1; the D gene is possibly TRBD1 (7 bases). The germline V gene has CDR1 SGHDT and CDR2 YYEEEE. This CDR3 comprises 13 residues. The CDR3 loop reads CASILQGTGDALF. CDR3 nucleotide sequence: TGTGCCAGCATCCTACAGGGGACGGGGGATGCCCTCTTC.

CDR3 region: CASSFLSAGGDEQYF. In DNA, the CDR3 is TGTGCCAGCAGCTTCCTCTCGGCTGGGGGCGACGAGCAGTACTTC. The V and J genes are TRBV5-6 and TRBJ2-7, with TRBD1 as a possible D gene (6 bases). V gave up 2 bases and J gave up 5 bases, with 17 bases separating them. This CDR3 has 15 amino acids. Per germline, CDR1 SGHDT and CDR2 YYEEEE.

In this sample, this clone turned up many times. This chain connects TRBV7-9 to TRBJ1-1; D is possibly TRBD1 (6 bases). There are 14 residues in the CDR3. The germline gives CDR1 SEHNR, CDR2 FQNEAQ (reference sequence). V was pared by 3 bases and J by 6 bases, with 14 bases between. The CDR3 bases are TGTGCCAGCAGCTTCCGAGAGGGGGGTTCTGAAGCTTTCTTT. This translates into CASSFREGGSEAFF.